This T cell receptor beta chain was sequenced in a study of CD8 T cells in Susac syndrome. Germline V CDR1 and CDR2: SGDLS, YYNGEE. Between the trimmed V and J ends, which lost 4 bases and 1 base, there was a span of 10 bases. CDR3 length: 14 amino acids. Study results and caveats: The study acknowledged a relatively small number of individuals in its TCR sequencing and HLA analysis.

Reverse transcription of roughly 0.5 to 1 ug RNA was performed with random hexamers. TCRdb fed the immunoSEQ multiplex PCR reads into MiXCR, producing one record per CDR3 protein. The table shows over 150,000 distinct CDR3 sequences, with more than 95% occurring only once. About this clonotype: Antigen unknown.

The chain links TRBV9 to TRBJ2-3; possibly TRBD1 for D (5 bases). Sequenced material: CD4+ T cells from PBMCs. The TCR originated in a human donor with Susac syndrome. This chain's CDR3 is CASSSLQGTDTQYF. CDR3 DNA sequence: TGTGCCAGCAGCTCTTTACAGGGCACAGATACGCAGTATTTT. The complete variable domain, with remaining parts taken from reference TRBV9 and TRBJ2-3, reads DSGVTQTPKHLITATGQRVTLRCSPRSGDLSVYWYQQSLDQGLQFLIQYYNGEERAKGNILERFSAQQFPDLHSELNLSSLELGDSALYFCASSSLQGTDTQYFGPGTRLTVL.